This T cell receptor beta chain came from a study of blood T cell repertoires in COVID-19. Study overall: Some COVID-19 samples were acute and others convalescent; all came from the United States, Italy and Spain. T cells, B-cell-depleted T cells, or PBMCs provided the cDNA or gDNA that served as material.

In the original analysis: How many nucleated cells were present was estimated from reference gene primer amplification. Profiled with immunoSEQ multiplex PCR; TCRdb holds only in-frame clones, not every one. V, J and clone size derive from that table, while D and trimming were established from the DNA sequence. The table has about half a million clones, roughly 87% seen once. Seattle's cohort entered during active infection and was followed longitudinally. V lost 6 bases, J lost 5 bases, and 13 bases lay in between. The CDR3 has 13 amino acids. CDR1 MDHEN and CDR2 SYDVKM come from the germline V gene.

The receptor's source is a man aged 18 to 30 with COVID-19, enrolled during active disease. The chain carries TRBV28 and TRBJ2-5, with D possibly TRBD1 on 6 matching bases. The sequenced sample consisted of peripheral blood. The CDR3 sequence is CASRKQGWETQYF. In DNA form, the CDR3 reads TGTGCCAGCAGGAAACAGGGATGGGAGACCCAGTACTTC.